This entry describes one T cell receptor (beta chain). What this receptor recognizes is not known. Base qualities were left out, and no much larger clone turns up one base away. Each collaborating institution followed its own protocols to collect whole blood in K2EDTA tubes. For TCRbeta analysis, collaborators shipped samples in one of three forms: frozen whole blood, isolated PBMCs, or DNA extracted from either of those sample types. The immunoSEQ Assay, a bias-controlled multiplex PCR, was used to amplify TCRbeta CDR3 regions from genomic DNA. In the authors' own workflow: Nucleated cell counts per sample were estimated from amplification of reference gene primers within the assay. To quantify the absolute abundance of each unique TCRbeta CDR3 rearrangement, sequence reads were collapsed and filtered. For each sample, productive Simpson clonality was calculated as the square root of Simpson's diversity index over productive rearrangements. TCRdb's version of the immuneACCESS table is confined to in-frame rearrangements and falls short of the full clone set. An unresolved V gene accounts for under half of the shortfall where checked; the remainder is of unknown origin. The D gene and trimming were derived from the DNA, and the V and J assignments and clone size from that table. The sample profile shows 70,000 to 85,000 clones; around 90% of them were found once. The leading ten clones occupy about 5% of the sample.

The cysteine opens and the phenylalanine closes a CDR3 of 11 amino acids. Only CDR3 DNA remains: 33 bases, in frame from the first base. V sheds 5 bases and J sheds 10 bases, leaving 11 bases between their ends. From a lookup of the germline V gene, CDR1 and CDR2 are SGHAT and FQNNGV. This record comes from a study of blood T cell repertoires in COVID-19 (dated by TCRdb to 2018 to 2021). At the level of the whole study: Collaborator samples came from the United States, Italy and Spain and covered acute and convalescent phases of COVID-19. The dataset comprised deeply sampled blood TCRbeta repertoires from subjects exposed to, actively infected with, or recovered from COVID-19. A de-identified subject ID, COVID-19 status, age in years and sex were almost always included in the sample metadata. A freely available public database, intended as a resource for researchers studying the immune response to SARS-CoV-2, is where the repertoires were released. The samples were drawn from two sources: the first 160 participants of the ongoing ImmuneRACE study, and fewer than 1,500 subjects contributed by 6 global collaborators. Where HLA class I and class II types were available, the types were taken from metadata supplied by the sample provider, not from assay-based typing. The material from the prospective study consisted of cDNA or gDNA derived from T cells, B-cell-depleted T cells, or PBMCs. On the study overall, not on this receptor specifically: How much clinical and demographic metadata was included differed by source and by participant, and the metadata was provided uncurated.

The sequenced sample was peripheral blood. The rearranged segments are TRBV11-2 and TRBJ1-2, with TRBD1 tentatively as D gene (5 bases match). The receptor's source is a woman in her fifties or sixties with active COVID-19. This receptor carries the CDR3 CASSPTDFYTF. The DNA sequence is given as TGTGCCAGCAGCCCGACAGATTTCTACACCTTC.